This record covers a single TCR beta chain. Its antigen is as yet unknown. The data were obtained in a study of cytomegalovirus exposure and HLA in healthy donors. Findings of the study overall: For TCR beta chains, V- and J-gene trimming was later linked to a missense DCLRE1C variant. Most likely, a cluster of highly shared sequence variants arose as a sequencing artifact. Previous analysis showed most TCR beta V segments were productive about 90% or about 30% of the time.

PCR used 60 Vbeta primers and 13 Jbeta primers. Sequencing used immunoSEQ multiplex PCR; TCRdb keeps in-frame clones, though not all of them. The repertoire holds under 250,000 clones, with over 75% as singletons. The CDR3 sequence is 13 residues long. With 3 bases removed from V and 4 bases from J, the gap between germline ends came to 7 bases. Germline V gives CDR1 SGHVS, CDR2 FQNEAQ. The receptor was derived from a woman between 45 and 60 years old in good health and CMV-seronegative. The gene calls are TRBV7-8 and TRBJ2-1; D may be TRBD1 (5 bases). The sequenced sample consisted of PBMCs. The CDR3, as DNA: TGTGCCAGCAGCTTGACAGTTTACAATGAGCAGTTCTTC. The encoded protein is CASSLTVYNEQFF.